The clone carrying this T cell receptor beta chain was detected only a few times. The entry originates in a study of blood T cell repertoires in COVID-19. Generated by immunoSEQ multiplex PCR, the TCRdb table keeps only in-frame clones and is missing some. The profile covers approximately 310,000 clones, with about 85% appearing a single time and around 1.9% taken by the ten largest. The study recruited people aged 18 to 89 years across about 25 US areas. Participant reports of clinical history set cohort assignment. In germline, CDR1 is KGHDR, CDR2 SFDVKD. Trimming pared 1 base from V and 13 bases from J, leaving 12 bases between. The CDR3 consists of 12 residues.

The sequencing input was PBMCs or T cells enriched from blood (not recorded which). The receptor comes from a woman aged 25 to 39 who had been exposed to COVID-19. The chain links TRBV24-1 to TRBJ1-1; D might be TRBD1 (6 bases). CDR3 DNA sequence: TGTGCCACCAGTGATTTTGGACAGTTGAGTTTCTTT. This codes for CATSDFGQLSFF.